One T cell receptor (beta chain) is described in this entry. Its cognate antigen is unknown. Use of 60 Vbeta and 13 Jbeta primers characterized the PCR. The assay was immunoSEQ multiplex PCR, and TCRdb's table has in-frame clones only and misses some. The top ten hold 2.5% to 3% of the sample, which has about 210,000 clones, approximately 80% seen once. These data originate in a study of cytomegalovirus exposure and HLA in healthy donors. Whole-study results and caveats: A prior analysis recorded that most TCR beta V segments were productive about 87% or about 30% of the time. Cytomegalovirus status was reportedly diagnosed by the classifier with high sensitivity and specificity. TCR beta chain V- and J-gene trimming was linked, in a later analysis, to a missense variant in DCLRE1C.

Participants comprised healthy donors of bone marrow. The CDR3 is 15 amino acids. Germline V gene sequence: CDR1 MNHEY, CDR2 SMNVEV (reference sequence). Trimming took off 2 bases at V and 5 bases at J, with 15 bases between the two ends. The V gene is TRBV27, the J gene TRBJ1-1; possibly TRBD1 for D (5 bases). Sequenced: PBMCs. The clonotype comes from a man aged 25-45 years in good health and CMV-seronegative. The CDR3 region is CASSLKTWGGTEAFF. DNA for the CDR3: TGTGCCAGCAGTTTAAAGACTTGGGGGGGAACTGAAGCTTTCTTT.